This entry is about one T cell receptor (beta chain). Study processing details: Reference gene primer amplification yielded estimated nucleated cell counts. Some clones are missing from TCRdb's copy, which holds only in-frame ones; the method was immunoSEQ multiplex PCR. Clonal size and the V and J genes are those of that table, whereas D and trimming came from the DNA. The sample has roughly 100,000 clones, about 85% seen once. This record belongs to a study of blood T cell repertoires in COVID-19. Overall study: Researchers got acute and convalescent COVID-19 samples from the United States, Italy and Spain. T cells, B-cell-depleted T cells, or PBMCs provided the cDNA or gDNA that served as material.

Germline V gene data show CDR1 as KGHSH and CDR2 as LQKENI. There are 13 residues in the CDR3. With 3 bases clipped from V and 6 bases from J, the junction kept 2 bases outside the gene matches. Seattle patient enrollment occurred during active infection, with longitudinal follow-up thereafter. This chain joins TRBV18 and TRBJ2-1; the match to TRBD2 covers 7 bases. This receptor was obtained from a woman aged 45-59 years with COVID-19, enrolled during active disease. Sequencing used peripheral blood. This chain's CDR3 is CASSPPGGNEQFF. The CDR3, as DNA: TGTGCCAGCTCACCCCCGGGGGGCAATGAGCAGTTCTTC. Based on the CDR3 plus reference TRBV18 and TRBJ2-1, the full variable domain is NAGVMQNPRHLVRRRGQEARLRCSPMKGHSHVYWYRQLPEEGLKFMVYLQKENIIDESGMPKERFSAEFPKEGPSILRIQQVVRGDSAAYFCASSPPGGNEQFFGPGTRLTVL.